The present TCR beta chain was sequenced within a study of shared clonotypes between healthy human individuals. Across the study: For every donor, three CD4 naive, three CD4 memory, two CD8 naive and one CD8 memory plates were used.

General study points: Rarefaction curves obtained for sorted subsets showed sequencing incomplete despite large depth.

This CDR3 is 12 amino acids long. Germline values: CDR1 ENHRY, CDR2 SYGVKD. The V gene end was trimmed by 8 bases and the J gene end by 7 bases; junction bases not matched to a gene: 5. Replicate sorted-subset PCRs were loaded with approximately 200 ng DNA, about 31,000 T cell genomes. Clones were sequenced by immunoSEQ multiplex PCR, and TCRdb holds only the in-frame ones, with some missing. The table shows hundreds of thousands of clones, with over 70% occurring only once. Investigators divided CD4+ cells into CD45RA+ naive and CD45RA-negative memory subsets. On this clone itself: Its antigen remains unidentified.

This rearrangement joins TRBV10-3 to TRBJ1-2, with TRBD1 identical over 9 bases. The sequence came from a man under 40 in good health. Material: memory CD4+ T cells sorted from blood. The subset: CD45RA-negative fraction. The CDR3 sequence is CAISDRGSGYTF. CDR3 DNA: TGTGCCATCTCGGACAGGGGAAGTGGCTACACCTTC.